Presented here are 6 T cell receptor beta chains from one specimen sequenced in a study of cytomegalovirus exposure and HLA in healthy donors. The PCR was carried out with 60 Vbeta primers and 13 Jbeta primers. Sequencing was performed with immunoSEQ multiplex PCR; in TCRdb, only in-frame clones are kept and a portion is missing. In the table there are some 90,000 clones, roughly 80% of which are singletons. The sample was PBMCs. The receptors shown here come from a boy between 10 and 17 years old in good health and CMV-seronegative.

The J gene is TRBJ1-2, the V gene TRBV25-1; D unresolved. V lost 5 bases and J 0 bases, leaving 13 bases between the germline ends. Looked up from germline, CDR1 is MGHDK and CDR2 is SYGVNS. This CDR3 region has 15 residues. The CDR3 loop reads CASSPGEVTNYGYTF. Written as DNA, the CDR3 is TGTGCCAGCAGTCCCGGAGAGGTTACTAACTATGGCTACACCTTC.

The V gene is TRBV4-1, the J gene TRBJ2-3; D is unresolved. In germline, CDR1 is MGHRA, CDR2 YSYEKL. This CDR3 contains 15 residues. V dropped 4 bases and J dropped 0 bases, with 11 bases sitting between them. Written as DNA, the CDR3 is TGCGCCAGCAGCCGAACCGAACTGAGCACAGATACGCAGTATTTT. It translates to CASSRTELSTDTQYF.

This sequence joins TRBV18 and TRBJ1-1; TRBD1 might be the D (6 bases). Germline lookup yields CDR1 KGHSH and CDR2 LQKENI. This CDR3 region has 15 residues. V was trimmed by 2 bases and J by 3 bases, leaving 13 bases between them. CDR3 sequence: CASSPNTGTHTEAFF. CDR3 bases: TGTGCCAGCTCACCAAATACCGGGACACACACTGAAGCTTTCTTT. Supplemented by reference TRBV18 and TRBJ1-1, the full variable domain reads NAGVMQNPRHLVRRRGQEARLRCSPMKGHSHVYWYRQLPEEGLKFMVYLQKENIIDESGMPKERFSAEFPKEGPSILRIQQVVRGDSAAYFCASSPNTGTHTEAFFGQGTRLTVV.

This chain joins TRBV7-8 and TRBJ1-1, with TRBD1 matching 10 bases. This CDR3 has 13 residues. Germline-derived CDR1 and CDR2 are SGHVS and FQNEAQ. With V trimmed by 5 bases and J by 5 bases, 2 bases remained unmatched. CDR3 residues: CASSQGQGTEAFF. In nucleotides, the CDR3 is TGTGCCAGCAGCCAGGGACAGGGGACTGAAGCTTTCTTT.

The rearrangement uses TRBV5-4 and TRBJ2-1; D ambiguous. V lost 3 bases and J lost 6, with 7 bases in between. Germline CDR1 SGHNT, CDR2 YYREEE (reference sequence). This CDR3 comprises 12 residues. CDR3 residues: CASSSILNEQFF. As DNA, the CDR3 is TGTGCCAGCAGCTCGATACTCAATGAGCAGTTCTTC.

The CDR3: CASSQESTGWGYTF. The CDR3 DNA sequence: TGCGCCAGCAGCCAAGAGTCGACAGGATGGGGCTACACCTTC. The V call is TRBV4-1, the J call TRBJ1-2; TRBD1 might be the D (6 bases). The CDR3 extends over 14 amino acids. Germline lookup yields CDR1 MGHRA and CDR2 YSYEKL. The V end was cut by 0 bases, the J end by 8 bases, with 13 bases between.